This is a list of T cell receptor beta chains from one sample in a study of T cells in Graves' hyperthyroidism and ophthalmopathy. MiXCR, run by TCRdb on the multiplex PCR reads, gives a single entry per CDR3 protein. Altogether about 710,000 distinct CDR3 sequences are present, 16% being singletons, with the ten largest covering around 7.7%. Specimen: blood. Every receptor here comes from a man between 18 and 29 years old with Graves' hyperthyroidism. Both conserved end residues are part of each CDR3. Each record gives: CDR3 DNA, CDR3 protein, D gene, J gene, clone size, V gene. A D gene is named only where the DNA matches it firmly. Where a row states a size, it is once, few, many or the class of an expanded clone; other rows omit it.

CDR3nt: TGCAGTGCTAGAGATGGGGGGACGATGGACTACGAGCAGTACTTC; CDR3aa: CSARDGGTMDYEQYF; d_gene: NA; j_gene: TRBJ2-7; abundance: NA; v_gene: TRBV20-1
CDR3nt: TGTGCCAGCATTCACAGGGGAGGCTATGGCTACACCTTC; CDR3aa: CASIHRGGYGYTF; d_gene: TRBD1; j_gene: TRBJ1-2; abundance: few; v_gene: TRBV6-1
CDR3nt: TGTGCCAGGACGACAGGGTACTATGGCTACACCTTC; CDR3aa: CARTTGYYGYTF; d_gene: TRBD1; j_gene: TRBJ1-2; abundance: many; v_gene: TRBV2
CDR3nt: TGTGCCAGCAGCTCGATTGGACAGGGAAATTCCTACGAGCAGTACTTC; CDR3aa: CASSSIGQGNSYEQYF; d_gene: TRBD1; j_gene: TRBJ2-7; abundance: few; v_gene: TRBV5-4
CDR3nt: TGTGCCAGCAGCTTAGGCCCAGCGTTCCGCCCCCAAGAGACCCAGTACTTC; CDR3aa: CASSLGPAFRPQETQYF; d_gene: NA; j_gene: TRBJ2-5; abundance: NA; v_gene: TRBV7-8
CDR3nt: TGTGCCAGCAGTGGTGGGACAGGCGACCAGCCCCAGCATTTT; CDR3aa: CASSGGTGDQPQHF; d_gene: TRBD1; j_gene: TRBJ1-5; abundance: many; v_gene: TRBV6-1
CDR3nt: TGTGCCATCAGTGAGGGGGACAGGGGACGCCCTGAAGCTTTCTTT; CDR3aa: CAISEGDRGRPEAFF; d_gene: TRBD1; j_gene: TRBJ1-1; abundance: many; v_gene: TRBV10-3
CDR3nt: TGTGCCAGCAGTTGGGGGGGGGGGCTCTACGAGCAGTACTTC; CDR3aa: CASSWGGGLYEQYF; d_gene: NA; j_gene: TRBJ2-7; abundance: NA; v_gene: TRBV12-3/TRBV12-4
CDR3nt: TGTGCCAGCAGCCAAGGATGGCCACTCTCCTACGAGCAGTACTTC; CDR3aa: CASSQGWPLSYEQYF; d_gene: NA; j_gene: TRBJ2-7; abundance: few; v_gene: TRBV14
CDR3nt: TGTGCCAACAGCCAATCCCGAGGACAAGCCTACGAGCAGTACTTC; CDR3aa: CANSQSRGQAYEQYF; d_gene: NA; j_gene: TRBJ2-7; abundance: NA; v_gene: TRBV4-2
CDR3nt: TGTGCCAGCCTTTCGACCGGGACTAGTGGGGTCGATGAGCAGTTCTTC; CDR3aa: CASLSTGTSGVDEQFF; d_gene: TRBD2; j_gene: TRBJ2-1; abundance: NA; v_gene: TRBV28
CDR3nt: TGCAGCGTTGATCACGGTGTGGATGATGAGCAGTTCTTC; CDR3aa: CSVDHGVDDEQFF; d_gene: NA; j_gene: TRBJ2-1; abundance: NA; v_gene: TRBV29-1
CDR3nt: TGTGCCAGCAGTCCGACCCGCTGGAACAATGAGCAGTTCTTC; CDR3aa: CASSPTRWNNEQFF; d_gene: NA; j_gene: TRBJ2-1; abundance: NA; v_gene: TRBV27
CDR3nt: TGTGCCAGCACCCCGGGCCCCAATTACGAGCAGTACTTC; CDR3aa: CASTPGPNYEQYF; d_gene: NA; j_gene: TRBJ2-7; abundance: many; v_gene: TRBV28
CDR3nt: TGTGCCAGCAGTACTATACGTTCGACAGGGTACGCCACCGGGGAGCTGTTTTTT; CDR3aa: CASSTIRSTGYATGELFF; d_gene: TRBD1; j_gene: TRBJ2-2; abundance: few; v_gene: TRBV27
CDR3nt: TGTGCCAGCAGTGTTTTCCCGGACAGTCTTGGTGAAAAACTGTTTTTT; CDR3aa: CASSVFPDSLGEKLFF; d_gene: NA; j_gene: TRBJ1-4; abundance: NA; v_gene: TRBV6-1
CDR3nt: TGCGCCAGCAGTGGACTAGCGATTGGAGATACGCAGTATTTT; CDR3aa: CASSGLAIGDTQYF; d_gene: TRBD2; j_gene: TRBJ2-3; abundance: few; v_gene: TRBV10-1
CDR3nt: TGTGCCAGCAGTTACTCGCTGGGACAGGGTTTGAGTCAGCCCCAGCATTTT; CDR3aa: CASSYSLGQGLSQPQHF; d_gene: TRBD1; j_gene: TRBJ1-5; abundance: NA; v_gene: TRBV6-2/TRBV6-3
CDR3nt: TGTGCCAGCAGTCCCCCCGAGTGGGGGGTAGTATCACCCCTCCACTTT; CDR3aa: CASSPPEWGVVSPLHF; d_gene: NA; j_gene: TRBJ1-6; abundance: few; v_gene: TRBV12-3/TRBV12-4
CDR3nt: TGTGCCAGCAGAGGGACCTCCGAAGCTTTCTTT; CDR3aa: CASRGTSEAFF; d_gene: NA; j_gene: TRBJ1-1; abundance: NA; v_gene: TRBV7-9
CDR3nt: TGTGCCAGCAGCACGAGGACGCAAGAGACCCAGTACTTC; CDR3aa: CASSTRTQETQYF; d_gene: NA; j_gene: TRBJ2-5; abundance: NA; v_gene: TRBV7-2
CDR3nt: TGTGCCATCAGTGAAGGGACAGGGGCGGGAGATACGCAGTATTTT; CDR3aa: CAISEGTGAGDTQYF; d_gene: TRBD1; j_gene: TRBJ2-3; abundance: many; v_gene: TRBV10-3
CDR3nt: TGTGCCAGCAGTTTATCGGGGACAGGGGAGGACTACGAGCAGTACTTC; CDR3aa: CASSLSGTGEDYEQYF; d_gene: TRBD1; j_gene: TRBJ2-7; abundance: once; v_gene: TRBV27
CDR3nt: TGTGCCCGGAGGGGGACAGGGGAAGGGGGCACTGAAGCTTTCTTT; CDR3aa: CARRGTGEGGTEAFF; d_gene: TRBD1; j_gene: TRBJ1-1; abundance: few; v_gene: TRBV30
CDR3nt: TGCGCCAGCAGTGCCTCACTAGCACACAATGAGCAGTTCTTC; CDR3aa: CASSASLAHNEQFF; d_gene: NA; j_gene: TRBJ2-1; abundance: NA; v_gene: TRBV10-1
CDR3nt: TGTGCCAGCTCACTACAGGCTAATCCCTCGACCGGGGAGCTGTTTTTT; CDR3aa: CASSLQANPSTGELFF; d_gene: NA; j_gene: TRBJ2-2; abundance: NA; v_gene: TRBV18
CDR3nt: TGTGCCATCAGCCCCGGGACACCATCTAACTATGGCTACACCTTC; CDR3aa: CAISPGTPSNYGYTF; d_gene: NA; j_gene: TRBJ1-2; abundance: few; v_gene: TRBV10-3
CDR3nt: TGTGCCACCAGTGATGACCTAGGGGATGAGCAGTTCTTC; CDR3aa: CATSDDLGDEQFF; d_gene: NA; j_gene: TRBJ2-1; abundance: few; v_gene: TRBV24-1
CDR3nt: TGTGCCAGCAGTTTATGGGACAGGGACAATGAGCAGTTCTTC; CDR3aa: CASSLWDRDNEQFF; d_gene: TRBD1; j_gene: TRBJ2-1; abundance: many; v_gene: TRBV28
CDR3nt: TGTGCCAGCAGCTTATTTATTTCAGATACGCAGTATTTT; CDR3aa: CASSLFISDTQYF; d_gene: NA; j_gene: TRBJ2-3; abundance: NA; v_gene: TRBV5-4
CDR3nt: TGTGCCAGCAGCCCGCGGGGGGCCTACGAGCAGTACTTC; CDR3aa: CASSPRGAYEQYF; d_gene: TRBD2; j_gene: TRBJ2-7; abundance: many; v_gene: TRBV11-2
CDR3nt: TGTGCCAGCAGTGGGGGAGTTCTGAGCTACACCTTC; CDR3aa: CASSGGVLSYTF; d_gene: NA; j_gene: TRBJ1-2; abundance: once; v_gene: TRBV2
CDR3nt: TGTGCCAGCAGCTACGGGACTAGCGGACTCTACGAGCAGTACTTC; CDR3aa: CASSYGTSGLYEQYF; d_gene: TRBD2; j_gene: TRBJ2-7; abundance: many; v_gene: TRBV27
CDR3nt: TGTGCCAGCAGTTTATCCAAGCCGCGGGGGGTGGAGTTCTTC; CDR3aa: CASSLSKPRGVEFF; d_gene: TRBD2; j_gene: TRBJ2-1; abundance: few; v_gene: TRBV27
CDR3nt: TGTGCCAGCAGCAACCCGGGGACCGGGGGGACCCAGTACTTC; CDR3aa: CASSNPGTGGTQYF; d_gene: NA; j_gene: TRBJ2-5; abundance: many; v_gene: TRBV7-9
CDR3nt: TGTGCCAGCAGGCTTAGGAGCAATCAGCCCCAGCATTTT; CDR3aa: CASRLRSNQPQHF; d_gene: NA; j_gene: TRBJ1-5; abundance: many; v_gene: TRBV12-3/TRBV12-4
CDR3nt: TGTGCCATCAGTGAGGACAGGGGCCGCAATCAGCCCCAGCATTTT; CDR3aa: CAISEDRGRNQPQHF; d_gene: TRBD1; j_gene: TRBJ1-5; abundance: NA; v_gene: TRBV10-3
CDR3nt: TGTGCCAGCAGCTTATCGCCGGACGAGCAGTACTTC; CDR3aa: CASSLSPDEQYF; d_gene: NA; j_gene: TRBJ2-7; abundance: NA; v_gene: TRBV7-9
CDR3nt: TGTGCCAGCAGACCCACCGGGACCACAGAAAAACTGTTTTTT; CDR3aa: CASRPTGTTEKLFF; d_gene: NA; j_gene: TRBJ1-4; abundance: many; v_gene: TRBV28
CDR3nt: TGTGCCAGCAGTTACACGTTCCCGGGAACTGAAGCTTTCTTT; CDR3aa: CASSYTFPGTEAFF; d_gene: NA; j_gene: TRBJ1-1; abundance: many; v_gene: TRBV6-2/TRBV6-3
CDR3nt: TGTGCCAGCAGTCCCGGGACTAGCGGAGACATCTACAATGAGCAGTTCTTC; CDR3aa: CASSPGTSGDIYNEQFF; d_gene: TRBD2; j_gene: TRBJ2-1; abundance: many; v_gene: TRBV12-3/TRBV12-4
CDR3nt: TGTGCCTGGAGTACGAGTAGCAATCAGCCCCAGCATTTT; CDR3aa: CAWSTSSNQPQHF; d_gene: NA; j_gene: TRBJ1-5; abundance: few; v_gene: TRBV30
CDR3nt: TGCAGCGTTGAAGGCGGGGGCCATTCCTACAATGAGCAGTTCTTC; CDR3aa: CSVEGGGHSYNEQFF; d_gene: NA; j_gene: TRBJ2-1; abundance: NA; v_gene: TRBV29-1
CDR3nt: TGTGCCAGCAGTTACAGGCCAGGCCTCTACGAGCAGTACTTC; CDR3aa: CASSYRPGLYEQYF; d_gene: NA; j_gene: TRBJ2-7; abundance: NA; v_gene: TRBV6-5
CDR3nt: TGTGCCAGCGGAAATGGGGGAGAGACCCAGTACTTC; CDR3aa: CASGNGGETQYF; d_gene: NA; j_gene: TRBJ2-5; abundance: many; v_gene: TRBV7-3
CDR3nt: TGTGCCAGCAGCCAATCCAGACTAGCGGGGAGCACAGATACGCAGTATTTT; CDR3aa: CASSQSRLAGSTDTQYF; d_gene: NA; j_gene: TRBJ2-3; abundance: NA; v_gene: TRBV3-2
CDR3nt: TGTGCCAGCTCACCAGGGCTAGCGGGATATGAGCAGTTCTTC; CDR3aa: CASSPGLAGYEQFF; d_gene: TRBD2; j_gene: TRBJ2-1; abundance: many; v_gene: TRBV18
CDR3nt: TGCAGCGTTGACCGACAGGGGGATACGCAGTATTTT; CDR3aa: CSVDRQGDTQYF; d_gene: TRBD1; j_gene: TRBJ2-3; abundance: once; v_gene: TRBV29-1
CDR3nt: TGTGCCATCCGCATAGGCACCGGGGAGCTGTTTTTT; CDR3aa: CAIRIGTGELFF; d_gene: NA; j_gene: TRBJ2-2; abundance: NA; v_gene: TRBV2
CDR3nt: TGCAGTGCTAGAGATCAGGGTAGCGGGAGGGAGTATGCCGGGGAGCTGTTTTTT; CDR3aa: CSARDQGSGREYAGELFF; d_gene: TRBD2; j_gene: TRBJ2-2; abundance: NA; v_gene: TRBV20-1
CDR3nt: TGCAGTGCTAGGGTGCCGGGTATTGGGGAGACCCAGTACTTC; CDR3aa: CSARVPGIGETQYF; d_gene: NA; j_gene: TRBJ2-5; abundance: few; v_gene: TRBV20-1
CDR3nt: TGTGCCAGCCGGAGCGGGGATACGCAGTATTTT; CDR3aa: CASRSGDTQYF; d_gene: NA; j_gene: TRBJ2-3; abundance: many; v_gene: TRBV12-3/TRBV12-4
CDR3nt: TGTGCCAGCAACACGGGAGGTCGCAATACGCAGTATTTT; CDR3aa: CASNTGGRNTQYF; d_gene: TRBD2; j_gene: TRBJ2-3; abundance: NA; v_gene: TRBV2
CDR3nt: TGCAGCGTTCCCGGCGGGGATAGTTCTGGGGCCAACGTCCTGACTTTC; CDR3aa: CSVPGGDSSGANVLTF; d_gene: NA; j_gene: TRBJ2-6; abundance: NA; v_gene: TRBV29-1
CDR3nt: TGTGCCAGCTCAGACAGGGGTAGTCAGCCCCAGCATTTT; CDR3aa: CASSDRGSQPQHF; d_gene: TRBD1; j_gene: TRBJ1-5; abundance: NA; v_gene: TRBV6-2/TRBV6-3
CDR3nt: TGTGCCAGCAGACCCAATCCCGACAGCCGAGAGCAGTACTTC; CDR3aa: CASRPNPDSREQYF; d_gene: NA; j_gene: TRBJ2-7; abundance: many; v_gene: TRBV28
CDR3nt: TGCAGCGTTGAAGAGACAGGGACAGGGCCCCAGCATTTT; CDR3aa: CSVEETGTGPQHF; d_gene: TRBD1; j_gene: TRBJ1-5; abundance: NA; v_gene: TRBV29-1